This note documents a single TCR beta chain sequence. The source of the sample is a study of blood T cell repertoires in COVID-19. Looking at the study overall: Acute-phase and convalescent COVID-19 samples originated in the United States, Italy and Spain. T cells, B-cell-depleted T cells, or PBMCs supplied cDNA or gDNA.

In the original processing: By means of reference gene primer amplification, nucleated cell counts were estimated. The method was immunoSEQ multiplex PCR; TCRdb's version includes in-frame clones alone and lacks a portion of them. Clonal size and the V and J genes are those of that table, whereas D and trimming came from the DNA. The sample shows roughly 55,000 clones, roughly four fifths of them seen only once. The CDR3 sequence is 14 residues long. The V end was cut by 1 base, the J end by 3 bases, with 9 bases between. Per the germline V gene, CDR1 is MDHEN and CDR2 is SYDVKM. Specimen: peripheral blood. The chain is built from TRBV28 and TRBJ1-2; D unresolved. This receptor was taken from a human donor in a cohort sampled during active COVID-19. CDR3 sequence (DNA): TGTGCCAGCAGTTTATCAGGCAACTACTATGGCTACACCTTC. Its protein is CASSLSGNYYGYTF.